The source of this T cell receptor (beta chain) is a study of shared clonotypes between healthy human individuals. As for this clone: Its antigen is currently unknown.

The deep-level immunoSEQ assay was used. Repertoires were generated with immunoSEQ multiplex PCR, while TCRdb's copy carries only in-frame clones and drops some. The sample lists over 2 million clones, approximately 95% occurring once. Trimming pared 2 bases from V and 5 bases from J, leaving 9 bases between. CDR3 length: 13 amino acids. In germline, CDR1 is MGHRA, CDR2 YSYEKL. Study-wide points: Estimated clonotype richness was generally higher in naive than memory subsets. Clonotype sharing across a few donors was observed for around 4.8% of naive CD4 clonotypes.

The sequence came from a man between 18 and 29 years old in good health. Sequencing used naive CD4+ T cells sorted from blood. The subset here: CD45RA+ positively selected. This chain joins TRBV4-1 and TRBJ2-5; no reliable D call. CDR3: CASSQLTPETQYF. CDR3 bases: TGCGCCAGCAGCCAATTGACCCCGGAGACCCAGTACTTC.